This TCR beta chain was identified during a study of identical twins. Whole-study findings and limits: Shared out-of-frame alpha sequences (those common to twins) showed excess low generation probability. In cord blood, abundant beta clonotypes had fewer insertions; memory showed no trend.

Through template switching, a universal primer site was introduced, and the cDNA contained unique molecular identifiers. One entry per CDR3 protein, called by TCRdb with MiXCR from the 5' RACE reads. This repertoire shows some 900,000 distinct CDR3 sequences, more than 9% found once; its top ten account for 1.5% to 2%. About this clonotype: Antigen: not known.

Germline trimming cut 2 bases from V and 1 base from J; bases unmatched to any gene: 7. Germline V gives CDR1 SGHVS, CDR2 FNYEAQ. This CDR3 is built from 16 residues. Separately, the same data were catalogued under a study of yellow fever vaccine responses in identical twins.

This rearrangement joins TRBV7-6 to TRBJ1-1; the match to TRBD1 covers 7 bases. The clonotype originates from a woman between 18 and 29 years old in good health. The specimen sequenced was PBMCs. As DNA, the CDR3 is TGTGCCAGCAGCTTACAGGGGGGGGCGCAGAACACTGAAGCTTTCTTT. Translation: CASSLQGGAQNTEAFF.